These 21 T cell receptor beta chains originate from one sample sequenced in a study of OX40 agonist ivuxolimab in advanced cancers. Generated by immunoSEQ multiplex PCR, the TCRdb table keeps only in-frame clones and is missing some. This repertoire shows 40,000 or so clones, approximately 90% found once; its top ten account for 12%. This material consisted of CD4+ or CD8+ T cells sorted from blood, taken in a trial of the OX40 agonist ivuxolimab. The receptors were gathered from an adult with an advanced solid tumor such as melanoma, head and neck, liver or kidney cancer.

CDR3 bases: TGCGCCAGCAGCTTGTCTGGAGGTTACACTGAAGCTTTCTTT. Protein sequence: CASSLSGGYTEAFF. The V and J genes are TRBV5-1 and TRBJ1-1; the D is unclear. CDR3 length: 14 residues. V lost 1 base to trimming and J lost 3 bases, with 10 bases between them. Per the germline V gene, CDR1 is SGHRS and CDR2 is YFSETQ.

The chain couples TRBV27 to TRBJ1-3, with 9 bases fitting TRBD1. The trim removed 3 bases at V and 2 bases at J, leaving 2 bases unmatched. Germline loops: CDR1 MNHEY, CDR2 SMNVEV (reference sequence). The CDR3 is made up of 15 amino acids. In nucleotides, the CDR3 is TGTGCCAGCAGTTTGACAGGGGGAGCTGGAAACACCATATATTTT. Amino acid sequence: CASSLTGGAGNTIYF.

The chain employs TRBV18 and TRBJ1-2; a weak D match, TRBD1 (5 bases). Germline CDR1 is KGHSH and CDR2 is LQKENI. CDR3 length equals 15 residues. With 2 bases removed from V and 6 bases from J, the gap between germline ends came to 16 bases. CDR3 protein: CASSPGRGVVDGYTF. Written as DNA, the CDR3 is TGTGCCAGCTCACCAGGCAGAGGGGTAGTTGATGGCTACACCTTC.

The J gene is TRBJ2-7, the V gene TRBV27; D is possibly TRBD2 (6 bases). The CDR3 is 14 amino acids. V was pared by 4 bases and J by 5 bases, with 15 bases between. Germline CDR1 reads MNHEY; CDR2 reads SMNVEV (reference sequence). CDR3 bases: TGTGCCAGCAGTTATGTAGGAGGGGTCGACGAGCAGTACTTC. Protein sequence: CASSYVGGVDEQYF.

The CDR3 protein is CASSFRGGTYNEQFF. The CDR3, as DNA: TGTGCCAGCAGCTTCCGGGGGGGTACCTACAATGAGCAGTTCTTC. The rearrangement joins TRBV7-9 to TRBJ2-1, with 8 bases identical to TRBD2. V was clipped by 3 bases and J by 2 bases; unmatched bases: 3. The V gene's germline CDR1 is SEHNR and CDR2 FQNEAQ (reference sequence). This CDR3 spans 15 amino acids. The whole variable domain, filled in from reference TRBV7-9 and TRBJ2-1, reads DTGVSQNPRHKITKRGQNVTFRCDPISEHNRLYWYRQTLGQGPEFLTYFQNEAQLEKSRLLSDRFSAERPKGSFSTLEIQRTEQGDSAMYLCASSFRGGTYNEQFFGPGTRLTVL.

This chain connects TRBV19 to TRBJ1-5; no clear D gene. The CDR3 runs 15 residues. The V gene's germline CDR1 is LNHDA and CDR2 SQIVND (reference sequence). V lost 7 bases to trimming and J lost 0 bases, with 13 bases between them. CDR3 sequence reads: CASTSDWYSNQPQHF. The CDR3 DNA reads as TGTGCCAGTACCTCGGACTGGTATAGCAATCAGCCCCAGCATTTT.

The rearrangement links TRBV19 to TRBJ2-7, with 11 bases matching TRBD1. The V gene's germline CDR1 is LNHDA and CDR2 SQIVND (reference sequence). J gave up 5 bases and V 5 bases, and 2 bases lay outside the gene matches. The length of the CDR3 is 13 residues. The CDR3 region is CASSEGQGDEQYF. In DNA, the CDR3 is TGTGCCAGTAGTGAGGGACAGGGGGACGAGCAGTACTTC. Using reference TRBV19 and TRBJ2-7 for the parts outside the CDR3, the full variable domain is DGGITQSPKYLFRKEGQNVTLSCEQNLNHDAMYWYRQDPGQGLRLIYYSQIVNDFQKGDIAEGYSVSREKKESFPLTVTSAQKNPTAFYLCASSEGQGDEQYFGPGTRLTVT.

The J gene is TRBJ2-7, the V gene TRBV7-6; D gene unclear. CDR1 is SGHVS, CDR2 FNYEAQ, per germline. CDR3 length: 15 residues. Trimming stripped 1 base from V and 7 bases from J, with 17 bases between. CDR3 sequence: CASSLDVSRVAEQYF. The CDR3 DNA sequence: TGTGCCAGCAGCTTAGATGTTAGCCGTGTCGCTGAGCAGTACTTC.

The chain uses TRBV5-1 and TRBJ2-1, with 7 bases matching TRBD2. The CDR3 runs to 15 residues. J was trimmed by 7 bases and V by 1 base; bases with no gene match: 8. Germline V gene data show CDR1 as SGHRS and CDR2 as YFSETQ. The CDR3 reads CASSLNGGSHNEQFF. The CDR3 DNA sequence: TGCGCCAGCAGCTTGAACGGCGGGAGTCATAATGAGCAGTTCTTC. Looking up the rest from reference TRBV5-1 and TRBJ2-1 gives the full variable domain: KAGVTQTPRYLIKTRGQQVTLSCSPISGHRSVSWYQQTPGQGLQFLFEYFSETQRNKGNFPGRFSGRQFSNSRSEMNVSTLELGDSALYLCASSLNGGSHNEQFFGPGTRLTVL.

The chain couples TRBV27 to TRBJ2-7, with a tentative D call TRBD2 (5 bases). V lost 5 bases and J lost 6, with 14 bases in between. The CDR3 is made up of 13 amino acids. The V gene's germline CDR1 is MNHEY and CDR2 SMNVEV (reference sequence). CDR3 sequence reads: CASSPLDRGEQYF. CDR3 nucleotides: TGTGCCAGCAGTCCCCTCGACCGGGGCGAGCAGTACTTC.

The rearrangement joins TRBV27 to TRBJ2-7, with D tentatively TRBD2 (5 bases). Germline V gene data show CDR1 as MNHEY and CDR2 as SMNVEV (reference sequence). The CDR3 totals 16 residues. V was trimmed by 5 bases and J by 1 base, leaving 18 bases between them. The CDR3, as DNA: TGTGCCAGCAGTCCCGAACCGGGAACTTCATCCTACGAGCAGTACTTC. As protein: CASSPEPGTSSYEQYF.

This clone was seen a handful of times. This chain links TRBV7-6 with TRBJ1-5; TRBD1 might be the D (6 bases). V was shortened by 4 bases and J by 5 bases, with 12 bases between the two germline ends. The CDR3 sequence is 14 residues long. Germline V gene lookup returns CDR1 SGHVS and CDR2 FNYEAQ. CDR3 nucleotides: TGTGCCAGCAGCTCCACAGGGATGGATCAGCCCCAGCATTTT. It encodes CASSSTGMDQPQHF. Full variable domain (remainder filled in from reference TRBV7-6 and TRBJ1-5): GAGVSQSPRYKVTKRGQDVALRCDPISGHVSLYWYRQALGQGPEFLTYFNYEAQQDKSGLPNDRFSAERPEGSISTLTIQRTEQRDSAMYRCASSSTGMDQPQHFGDGTRLSIL.

A remark on this clone: This clone may be a read error of a much larger clone one base away. This chain connects TRBV6-6 to TRBJ1-2; no definite D call. The CDR3 is made up of 13 amino acids. Germline V gives CDR1 MNHNY, CDR2 SVGAGI (reference sequence). Trimming cost V 2 bases and J 7 bases, with 11 bases left between them. CDR3 sequence (DNA): TGTGCCAGCAGTTACGTGGTCGCGGGTGGCTACACCTTC. Residues: CASSYVVAGGYTF.

This clone was seen a handful of times. This chain uses TRBV2 with TRBJ1-5; the D gene is possibly TRBD1 (6 bases). Trimming took 9 bases from V and 5 from J, leaving 17 bases between them. There are 14 residues in the CDR3. In germline, CDR1 is SNHLY, CDR2 FYNNEI. This CDR3 is CARGGEDRYQPQHF. The CDR3 DNA reads as TGTGCCAGGGGTGGGGAGGACAGATATCAGCCCCAGCATTTT.

This chain joins TRBV5-8 and TRBJ2-1, with 9 nucleotides matching TRBD2. The germline gives CDR1 SGHTS, CDR2 YDEGEE. V lost 0 bases, J lost 9 bases, and 10 bases stayed unmatched. The CDR3 totals 16 residues. CDR3 sequence (DNA): TGTGCCAGCAGCTTGGATCTAGCGGGGCCCTCGGGTGAGCAGTTCTTC. Protein: CASSLDLAGPSGEQFF. The full variable domain, with the rest looked up from reference TRBV5-8 and TRBJ2-1, is EAGVTQSPTHLIKTRGQQATLRCSPISGHTSVYWYQQALGLGLQFLLWYDEGEERNRGNFPPRFSGRQFPNYSSELNVNALELEDSALYLCASSLDLAGPSGEQFFGPGTRLTVL.

This chain joins TRBV7-9 and TRBJ1-4; 10 bases fit TRBD1. This CDR3 region has 14 residues. CDR1 SEHNR and CDR2 FQNEAQ come from the germline V gene (reference sequence). V lost 9 bases, J lost 11 bases, and 12 bases stayed unmatched. The CDR3 region is CASEDRGQGKKLFF. CDR3 bases: TGTGCCAGTGAAGACAGGGGGCAAGGAAAGAAACTGTTTTTT.

V usage is TRBV6-6 and J usage is TRBJ2-7; 8 nucleotides match TRBD2. This CDR3 has 14 amino acids. CDR1 and CDR2 from the germline V gene are MNHNY and SVGAGI (reference sequence). The J segment lost 0 bases and the V segment lost 9 bases, leaving 7 bases of the junction unmatched. CDR3 sequence reads: CASDSGRVSYEQYF. The CDR3 nucleotides read TGTGCCAGTGATTCCGGGAGGGTCTCCTACGAGCAGTACTTC.

The genes are TRBV29-1 and TRBJ2-4; D might be TRBD1 (5 bases). The CDR3 sequence is 12 residues long. Trimming left V 2 bases short and J 5 bases short, with 7 bases between. CDR1 and CDR2 from the germline V gene are SQVTM and ANQGSEA. This CDR3 reads CSVERQQNIQYF. DNA for the CDR3: TGCAGCGTTGAAAGACAGCAAAACATTCAGTACTTC.

The chain joins TRBV6-6 to TRBJ2-7; D is undetermined. V was trimmed by 3 bases and J by 1 base, leaving 10 bases between them. This CDR3 spans 14 amino acids. Germline CDR1 reads MNHNY; CDR2 reads SVGAGI (reference sequence). The CDR3 bases are TGTGCCAGCAGTTATGATGACGGGTCCTACGAGCAGTACTTC. Translated, it gives CASSYDDGSYEQYF.

J is TRBJ2-7 and V is TRBV5-8; 7 bases are a match to TRBD2. CDR1 is SGHTS, CDR2 YDEGEE, per germline. V gave up 4 bases and J gave up 3 bases; unmatched junction bases: 4. This CDR3 comprises 13 residues. CDR3 in amino acids: CASSLGLLYEQYF. The DNA of the CDR3 is TGTGCCAGCAGCCTGGGACTACTCTACGAGCAGTACTTC.

The chain uses TRBV5-6 and TRBJ1-1; a weak D match, TRBD1 (5 bases). Germline CDR1 reads SGHDT; CDR2 reads YYEEEE. The CDR3 is made up of 14 amino acids. Trimming left V 4 bases short and J 1 base short, with 11 bases between. CDR3 DNA: TGTGCCAGCAGCCGGGACGTCCGGAACACTGAAGCTTTCTTT. This sequence encodes CASSRDVRNTEAFF.